This T cell receptor beta chain was documented in a study of early T cells in non-severe SARS-CoV-2 infection. Whole-study context: The chains were unpaired, and the sequenced material was bulk RNA from unsorted whole blood.

The CDR3 totals 16 residues. Per germline, CDR1 SEHNR and CDR2 FQNEAQ (reference sequence). V was pared by 5 bases and J by 5 bases, with 7 bases of the junction left unmatched. Each CDR3 protein gets one entry after TCRdb re-called the 5' RACE reads with MiXCR. This table has approximately 42,000 distinct CDR3 sequences, roughly 6% appearing once. In its sample, this clonotype was seen many times. Sequencing was carried out using whole blood. The sequence derives from an adult who was a healthcare worker with PCR-confirmed SARS-CoV-2 infection or an uninfected control (not recorded which). This chain uses TRBV7-9 with TRBJ2-1; 12 nucleotides line up with TRBD2. The CDR3 nucleotides are TGTGCCAGCAGCCCTCGACTAGCGGGGGTGAACAATGAGCAGTTCTTC. Translated, it gives CASSPRLAGVNNEQFF.